One sample yielded the 5 T cell receptor beta chains listed below, sequenced in a study of blood T cell repertoires in COVID-19. TCRdb's table, derived via immunoSEQ multiplex PCR, lists solely in-frame clones and lacks some. Of 150,000 or so clones in the sample, roughly 90% were seen once. Source material: peripheral blood. The receptor set was obtained from a woman aged 50 to 60 with acute or convalescent COVID-19.

This clone was seen just once. The rearrangement uses TRBV11-2 and TRBJ2-7, with a weak D call TRBD1 (6 bases). Germline V gene sequence: CDR1 SGHAT, CDR2 FQNNGV. Trimming pared 2 bases from V and 0 bases from J, leaving 11 bases between. This CDR3 is built from 15 residues. The CDR3 spells CASSLRTVPSYEQYF. CDR3 DNA: TGTGCCAGCAGCTTAAGGACAGTCCCCTCCTACGAGCAGTACTTC.

The rearrangement links TRBV19 to TRBJ2-3; 9 bases agree with TRBD1. V lost 6 bases and J lost 3; bases outside the gene matches: 7. The CDR3 runs to 15 residues. CDR1 LNHDA and CDR2 SQIVND come from the germline V gene (reference sequence). CDR3 amino acids: CASRDRGGFTDTQYF. CDR3 in DNA: TGTGCCAGTAGGGACAGGGGAGGGTTTACAGATACGCAGTATTTT. Drawing the rest from reference TRBV19 and TRBJ2-3, the complete variable domain is DGGITQSPKYLFRKEGQNVTLSCEQNLNHDAMYWYRQDPGQGLRLIYYSQIVNDFQKGDIAEGYSVSREKKESFPLTVTSAQKNPTAFYLCASRDRGGFTDTQYFGPGTRLTVL.

The chain joins TRBV5-1 to TRBJ1-2; weak D call: TRBD1 (6 bases). V was shortened by 0 bases and J by 6 bases, with 15 bases between the two germline ends. Germline values: CDR1 SGHRS, CDR2 YFSETQ. The CDR3 is made up of 15 amino acids. CDR3 in DNA: TGCGCCAGCAGCTTGGAAACCGGGACATTTGATGGCTACACCTTC. It translates to CASSLETGTFDGYTF.

This chain joins TRBV7-2 and TRBJ2-1; the match to TRBD2 covers 11 bases. The CDR3 sequence is 15 residues long. Germline V gene data show CDR1 as SGHTA and CDR2 as FQGNSA. V lost 5 bases, J lost 9 bases, and 9 bases stayed unmatched. CDR3 sequence reads: CASSPTSGVNGEQFF. The CDR3 DNA reads TGTGCCAGCAGCCCGACTAGCGGGGTTAATGGTGAGCAGTTCTTC. Based on the CDR3 plus reference TRBV7-2 and TRBJ2-1, the full variable domain is GAGVSQSPSNKVTEKGKDVELRCDPISGHTALYWYRQSLGQGLEFLIYFQGNSAPDKSGLPSDRFSAERTGGSVSTLTIQRTQQEDSAVYLCASSPTSGVNGEQFFGPGTRLTVL.

The chain couples TRBV7-8 to TRBJ2-5, with a tentative D call TRBD2 (6 bases). Germline V gene data show CDR1 as SGHVS and CDR2 as FQNEAQ. CDR3 length: 15 residues. V lost 4 bases, J lost 5 bases, and 17 bases lay in between. The CDR3 region is CASSSRTVGGETQYF. CDR3 sequence (DNA): TGTGCCAGCAGCTCAAGGACGGTTGGAGGGGAGACCCAGTACTTC.